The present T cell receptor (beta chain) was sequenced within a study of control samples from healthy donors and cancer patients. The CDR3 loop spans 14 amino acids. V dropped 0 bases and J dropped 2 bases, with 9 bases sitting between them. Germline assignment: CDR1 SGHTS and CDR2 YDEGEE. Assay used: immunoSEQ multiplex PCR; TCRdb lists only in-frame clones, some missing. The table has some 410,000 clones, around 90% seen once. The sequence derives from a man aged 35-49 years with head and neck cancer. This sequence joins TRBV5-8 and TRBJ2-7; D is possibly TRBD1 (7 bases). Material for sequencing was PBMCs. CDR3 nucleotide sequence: TGTGCCAGCAGCTTGGCAGGGGGGACCTACGAGCAGTACTTC. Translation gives CASSLAGGTYEQYF. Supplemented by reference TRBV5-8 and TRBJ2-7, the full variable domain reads EAGVTQSPTHLIKTRGQQATLRCSPISGHTSVYWYQQALGLGLQFLLWYDEGEERNRGNFPPRFSGRQFPNYSSELNVNALELEDSALYLCASSLAGGTYEQYFGPGTRLTVT.